In this sample, the clone carrying this T cell receptor beta chain turned up a few times. As yet, its antigen is unknown. TCRdb called the RT-PCR reads again in MiXCR, with one record for every CDR3 protein. This table holds roughly 700,000 distinct CDR3 sequences, roughly 14% found once. This entry comes from a study of response to subunit inactivated influenza vaccine. Broader study findings: It was suggested by the authors that few new T cells are recruited by each seasonal influenza vaccination.

The germline V gene has CDR1 MNHEY and CDR2 SVGEGT. V gave up 6 bases and J gave up 5 bases, with 19 bases separating them. The CDR3 consists of 15 residues. The sample in question was PBMCs from blood, obtained around 14 days before vaccination. The rearrangement joins TRBV6-2 or TRBV6-3 to TRBJ1-2; a weak D match, TRBD1 (5 bases). The sequence was collected from a man between 45 and 60 years old who received an inactivated influenza vaccine. The CDR3 bases are TGTGCCAGCAGCCCGACGGGACGGGGAGAATATGGCTACACCTTC. It yields the protein CASSPTGRGEYGYTF.